A single sample gave rise to the 28 T cell receptor beta chains below, sequenced in a study of molecular identifiers for immune sequencing clone quantification. TCRdb called the PCR reads again in MiXCR, with one record for every CDR3 protein. This table has 400,000 to 600,000 distinct CDR3 sequences, less than 30% appearing once. Sequenced input: naive CD8+ T cells from blood, with Jurkat cell RNA spiked in. Subset defined: FACS-sorted CD8+CD4-CCR7+CD45RA+ naive T cells. Receptors were obtained from a human donor in good health. Some libraries in this study had Jurkat cell RNA spiked in.

This clonotype occurred a few times. V and J are TRBV10-3 and TRBJ2-3, with D unresolved. Trimming took off 3 bases at V and 2 bases at J, with 9 bases between the two ends. This CDR3 spans 14 amino acids. The germline V gene has CDR1 ENHRY and CDR2 SYGVKD. The CDR3 loop reads CAISDYRPTDTQYF. The DNA for the CDR3 is TGTGCCATCAGTGACTACCGCCCCACAGATACGCAGTATTTT.

The V gene is TRBV6-2 or TRBV6-3, the J gene TRBJ1-1; the D gene is possibly TRBD1 (5 bases). Per the germline V gene, CDR1 is MNHEY and CDR2 is SVGEGT. The CDR3 contains 14 residues. V shed 6 bases and J shed 4 bases, with 15 bases lying between them. The CDR3 loop reads CASREQGGPTEAFF. The CDR3, as DNA: TGTGCCAGCAGAGAGCAGGGAGGCCCCACTGAAGCTTTCTTT.

Worth noting for this clonotype: Being one base from a much bigger clone, this may be a read error. J is TRBJ2-7 and V is TRBV7-9; maybe TRBD2 (6 bases). Trimming stripped 1 base from V and 9 bases from J, with 19 bases between. CDR3 length equals 15 residues. Germline assignment: CDR1 SEHNR and CDR2 FQNEAQ (reference sequence). The CDR3 region is CASSLGWGPTGAQYF. As DNA, the CDR3 is TGTGCCAGCAGCTTAGGCTGGGGCCCCACGGGAGCGCAGTACTTC.

This clonotype was counted only a few times. This sequence joins TRBV5-6 and TRBJ1-2; 7 bases line up with TRBD1. Looked up from germline, CDR1 is SGHDT and CDR2 is YYEEEE. There are 17 residues in the CDR3. Germline trimming cut 0 bases from V and 2 bases from J; bases unmatched to any gene: 10. The CDR3, as DNA: TGTGCCAGCAGCTTGGTTTTTTATCGACAGGGCAACTATGGCTACACCTTC. Its translation is CASSLVFYRQGNYGYTF.

In its sample, this clonotype was seen a few times. V is TRBV20-1 and J is TRBJ2-3; TRBD2 agrees at 10 bases. CDR1 is DFQATT and CDR2 is SNEGSKA in the germline V gene (reference sequence). V lost 5 bases, J lost 2 bases, and 13 bases stayed unmatched. CDR3 size: 17 residues. CDR3 DNA: TGCAGTGCTCCAGGTCGGGCTAGCGGGAGTATCACAGATACGCAGTATTTT. Its translation is CSAPGRASGSITDTQYF.

About this clonotype itself: The junction does not match germline at one end; this may be a read error. V usage is TRBV9 and J usage is TRBJ2-6; D could derive from TRBD1 or TRBD2 (5 bases each). The CDR3 runs to 15 residues. Germline V CDR1 and CDR2: SGDLS, YYNGEE. CDR3: CASSGAGSGTNVLPF. For the CDR3, the DNA is TGTGCCAGCAGTGGAGCCGGCTCTGGGACCAACGTCCTGCCTTTC.

Only a few counts were recorded for this clonotype. The J gene is TRBJ1-1, the V gene TRBV5-1, with D unclear. The CDR3 is made up of 13 amino acids. V lost 4 bases and J 4 bases, leaving 11 bases between the germline ends. Germline CDR1 SGHRS, CDR2 YFSETQ. The CDR3, as DNA: TGCGCCAGCAGCCTGGGGTCCGTCACTGAAGCTTTCTTT. Protein product: CASSLGSVTEAFF.

This clonotype has at least ten counts. V usage is TRBV28 and J usage is TRBJ2-4, with 8 bases that match TRBD1. The CDR3 sequence is 14 residues long. Germline V gene lookup returns CDR1 MDHEN and CDR2 SYDVKM. V lost 1 base to trimming and J lost 8 bases; unmatched junction nucleotides: 4. CDR3 bases: TGTGCCAGCAGTTTATTGGGACAGGAGTACATTCAGTACTTC. Translating gives CASSLLGQEYIQYF.

As concerns this clonotype: The final CDR3 position lacks the conserved phenylalanine or tryptophan, pointing to a likely read error. The chain recombines TRBV20-1 with TRBJ2-7, with D possibly being TRBD1 (6 bases). The V gene's germline CDR1 is DFQATT and CDR2 SNEGSKA (reference sequence). Between the trimmed V and J ends, which lost 6 bases and 1 base, there was a span of 13 bases. The CDR3 is 13 amino acids. CDR3 bases: TGCAGTGCGTTAGGACAGCCGTCCTACGAGCAGTACTTA. Its protein is CSALGQPSYEQYL.

The CDR3 coding sequence is TGCAGTGCTCCTGGGCTCCCAATCTTCAATGAGCAGTTCTTC. This encodes CSAPGLPIFNEQFF. This chain uses TRBV20-1 with TRBJ2-1; D remains unclear. The CDR3 sequence is 14 residues long. From germline, CDR1 is DFQATT and CDR2 SNEGSKA (reference sequence). Trimming cost V 5 bases and J 6 bases, with 17 bases left between them.

The table lists this clonotype with many counts. The rearrangement uses TRBV6-1 and TRBJ2-3, with TRBD2 as a possible D gene (6 bases). The CDR3 has 15 amino acids. The germline gives CDR1 MNHNS, CDR2 SASEGT. V was shortened by 4 bases and J by 4 bases, with 15 bases between the two germline ends. Here the CDR3 DNA reads TGTGCCAGCAGTGTGGGCGTCCAGCGGGCAGATACGCAGTATTTT. This gives the protein CASSVGVQRADTQYF.

This clonotype occurred many times. The rearrangement joins TRBV14 to TRBJ2-1; D uncertain. CDR1 is SGHDN and CDR2 is FVKESK in the germline V gene. The CDR3 is 16 amino acids. The V end was cut by 3 bases, the J end by 9 bases, with 21 bases between. As DNA, the CDR3 is TGTGCCAGCAGCCACACGCGACGCCCCAACGACGGTGAGCAGTTCTTC. Protein product: CASSHTRRPNDGEQFF.

There are many counts of this clonotype. The rearrangement uses TRBV28 and TRBJ2-5; perhaps TRBD2 as D (5 bases). CDR3 length: 13 amino acids. Looked up from germline, CDR1 is MDHEN and CDR2 is SYDVKM. V lost 4 bases, J lost 7 bases, and 13 bases lay in between. CDR3 nucleotide sequence: TGTGCCAGCAGTTCTCGGAGCGGCCTGACCCAGTACTTC. This translates into CASSSRSGLTQYF.

With respect to this clonotype: One end of the junction fails to match germline, which may point to a read error. This chain links TRBV4-3 with TRBJ2-7, with 8 bases aligning to TRBD1. Germline CDR1 reads LGHNA; CDR2 reads YSLEER. This CDR3 has 15 residues. The CDR3 DNA follows: TGCGCCAGCAGCCAAGATTGGACAGGGCAATACGCGCAGTACTTC. The encoded protein is CASSQDWTGQYAQYF.

As for this clonotype: Just one base apart from a much larger clone, this may be a read error. The chain links TRBV29-1 to TRBJ2-2; TRBD2 aligns across 7 bases. The CDR3 consists of 11 residues. Germline CDR1 and CDR2: SQVTM and ANQGSEA. CDR3 coding DNA: TGCAGCGTACGCTCCAGCGGGGAGCTGCTTTTT. Translation: CSVRSSGELLF.

With respect to this clonotype: It may be a read error: a sequence one base away is much more abundant. The V gene is TRBV6-5, the J gene TRBJ1-1; 7 nucleotides line up with TRBD1. The CDR3 runs to 14 residues. Germline V gives CDR1 MNHEY, CDR2 SVGAGI. The J segment lost 0 bases and the V segment lost 5 bases, leaving 3 bases of the junction unmatched. CDR3 sequence (DNA): TGTGCCAGCAGTCACCAGGGGGTGAACACTGAAGCTTTCTTT. The encoded protein is CASSHQGVNTEAFF.

This clonotype was seen ten or more times. V is TRBV7-6 and J is TRBJ1-5; TRBD1 matches 7 bases. The V and J ends lost 5 bases and 6 bases, in that order; junction bases with no gene match: 7. The CDR3 loop spans 14 amino acids. Germline lookup yields CDR1 SGHVS and CDR2 FNYEAQ. CDR3 amino acids: CASSEETGFQPQHF. The CDR3 DNA sequence: TGTGCCAGCAGCGAAGAGACAGGGTTTCAGCCCCAGCATTTT.

This clonotype has more than one count but fewer than ten. The chain recombines TRBV7-6 with TRBJ1-4; no firm D call. The ends were cut back, 4 bases at V and 0 bases at J, with 9 bases in the middle. CDR1 SGHVS and CDR2 FNYEAQ come from the germline V gene. There are 15 residues in the CDR3. CDR3 region: CASSSDWATNEKLFF. The CDR3 DNA follows: TGTGCCAGCAGCTCGGACTGGGCAACTAATGAAAAACTGTTTTTT.

Details on this clonotype: A read error is the likely source, as a far larger clone sits one nucleotide away. The chain links TRBV4-1 to TRBJ1-1; D is perhaps TRBD1 (5 bases). This CDR3 spans 13 amino acids. Germline CDR1 is MGHRA and CDR2 is YSYEKL. CDR3 sequence reads: CASSQTVNTGAFF. For the CDR3, the DNA is TGCGCCAGCAGCCAGACAGTAAACACTGGAGCTTTCTTT.

The V call is TRBV6-2 or TRBV6-3, the J call TRBJ2-3; D may match TRBD1 or TRBD2 (5 bases each). V dropped 7 bases and J dropped 4 bases, with 15 bases sitting between them. CDR3 length: 14 amino acids. Germline CDR1 is MNHEY and CDR2 is SVGEGT. The CDR3 DNA is TGTGCCAGCACCGCGATGGGGGACGCAGATACGCAGTATTTT. Amino acid sequence: CASTAMGDADTQYF.

Details on this clonotype: A much larger clone differs from this one at a single base, so this may be a read error. The chain is built from TRBV15 and TRBJ1-1, with a possible D match to TRBD1 (5 bases). Between the trimmed V and J ends, which lost 8 bases and 7 bases, there was a span of 14 bases. The V gene's germline CDR1 is LNHNV and CDR2 YYDKDF (reference sequence). This CDR3 has 12 amino acids. The CDR3 DNA reads TGTGCCACCTACCCTGGGGCGGGTGAAGCTTTCTTT. It specifies CATYPGAGEAFF.

In regard to this clonotype: At one of its ends the junction is not consistent with the germline gene, which may arise from a read error. V and J are TRBV7-3 and TRBJ2-5, with unresolved D. This CDR3 is 14 amino acids long. Per the germline V gene, CDR1 is SGHTA and CDR2 is FQGTGA. The CDR3 DNA reads TGTGCCAGCAGCTTATCGGCGGATGAAGACACCCAGTACTTC. Protein product: CASSLSADEDTQYF.

The V call is TRBV6-6, the J call TRBJ1-1; 9 bases fit TRBD1. The CDR3 loop spans 15 amino acids. V gave up 5 bases and J gave up 6 bases; unmatched junction bases: 10. Germline V gene sequence: CDR1 MNHNY, CDR2 SVGAGI (reference sequence). CDR3 loop: CASSAEQGAEAEAFF. As DNA, the CDR3 is TGTGCCAGCAGTGCCGAACAGGGGGCTGAAGCTGAAGCTTTCTTT.

This clonotype was seen at least ten times. The chain is built from TRBV20-1 and TRBJ2-3; D unclear. Trimming left V 3 bases short and J 6 bases short, with 19 bases between. This CDR3 has 15 residues. From germline, CDR1 is DFQATT and CDR2 SNEGSKA (reference sequence). CDR3 loop: CSASRTVGMLDTQYF. CDR3 sequence (DNA): TGCAGTGCTAGCCGGACCGTAGGAATGCTGGATACGCAGTATTTT.

There are a few counts of this clonotype. The chain uses TRBV30 and TRBJ2-7; TRBD2 is a possible D gene (6 bases). V lost 2 bases, J lost 3 bases, and 14 bases lay in between. Germline CDR1 and CDR2: GTSNPN and SVGIG (reference sequence). The CDR3 extends over 14 amino acids. CDR3 in amino acids: CAWSTASAYYEQYF. CDR3 in DNA: TGTGCCTGGAGTACAGCTAGCGCATACTACGAGCAGTACTTC.

This clonotype was counted a few times. The chain combines TRBV2 with TRBJ2-5; D ambiguous. Germline V lookup: CDR1 SNHLY, CDR2 FYNNEI. The germline V and J ends were trimmed by 4 bases and 1 base, with 7 bases remaining between them. The CDR3 is 13 residues long. The CDR3 region is CASSGQLQETQYF. The CDR3 region has the DNA TGTGCCAGCAGTGGTCAGCTCCAAGAGACCCAGTACTTC. The whole variable domain, remainder taken from reference TRBV2 and TRBJ2-5, is EPEVTQTPSHQVTQMGQEVILRCVPISNHLYFYWYRQILGQKVEFLVSFYNNEISEKSEIFDDQFSVERPDGSNFTLKIRSTKLEDSAMYFCASSGQLQETQYFGPGTRLLVL.

Concerning this clonotype: A read error is possible here, since a much larger clone lies one base away. The CDR3 ends on some other residue instead of the conserved phenylalanine or tryptophan, so this is likely a read error. The chain recombines TRBV6-6 with TRBJ2-5; D unresolved. The V end lost 6 bases, the J end lost 5 bases, and 13 bases lay between the germline ends. The CDR3 is 13 residues long. From germline, CDR1 is MNHNY and CDR2 SVGAGI (reference sequence). CDR3 protein: CASSPVVHETQYI. The DNA of the CDR3 is TGTGCCAGCAGCCCCGTTGTGCATGAGACCCAGTACATC.

Turning to this clonotype: With a much larger clone just one base away, this may be a read error. This chain joins TRBV7-9 and TRBJ2-1; D could derive from TRBD1 or TRBD2 (5 bases each). Between the trimmed V and J ends, which lost 4 bases and 13 bases, there was a span of 23 bases. The CDR3 totals 15 residues. Per germline, CDR1 SEHNR and CDR2 FQNEAQ (reference sequence). Here the CDR3 reads CASSSRDAHQETQFF. The CDR3 coding sequence is TGTGCCAGCAGCTCCCGGGACGCCCACCAAGAGACCCAGTTCTTC. The full variable domain, rest sourced from reference TRBV7-9 and TRBJ2-1, is DTGVSQNPRHKITKRGQNVTFRCDPISEHNRLYWYRQTLGQGPEFLTYFQNEAQLEKSRLLSDRFSAERPKGSFSTLEIQRTEQGDSAMYLCASSSRDAHQETQFFGPGTRLTVL.